This entry lists 29 T cell receptor beta chains sequenced from one sample in a study of vaccination effects on CD4 cells after COVID-19 (dated by TCRdb to 2021 to 2024). After around eleven days of culture, CD4+ T cells were isolated with the EasySep CD4+ T cell isolation kit. Two doses of either the BNT162b2 or the mRNA-1273 mRNA SARS-CoV-2 vaccine were administered to participants. These receptors' targets are unknown. Receptors were amplified or captured by the immunoSEQ multiplex PCR assay. TCRdb holds this immuneACCESS table with in-frame rearrangements only. Some clones are missing; in checked studies, unresolved V genes explain under half, and the rest has no known cause. The sample table contains approximately 61,000 clones; only one count was recorded for around four fifths of them. 4.3% of the sample is in the top ten clones. The specimen was CD4+ T cells from PBMCs cultured without peptide, collected after COVID-19 vaccination. These receptors originate from a human donor who received a COVID-19 vaccine.

This clone was seen only a few times. The chain employs TRBV11-2 and TRBJ2-5; 10 nucleotides line up with TRBD2. After removal of 5 bases from V and 1 base from J, the junction contained 16 bases not matched to a gene. Germline V gives CDR1 SGHAT, CDR2 FQNNGV. The length of the CDR3 is 19 residues. CDR3 coding DNA: TGTGCCAGCAGCGAGGGGCCAGGGGCGGTAGCGGGGGGCCAAGAGACCCAGTACTTC. Protein product: CASSEGPGAVAGGQETQYF.

In this sample, this clone turned up a few times. This sequence joins TRBV7-9 and TRBJ1-2; D is uncertain. Trimming removed 3 bases from V and 5 bases from J, with 10 bases in between. From germline, CDR1 is SEHNR and CDR2 FQNEAQ (reference sequence). The CDR3 consists of 13 residues. The CDR3 loop is CASSFTEQYGYTF. The CDR3 nucleotides read TGTGCCAGCAGCTTTACTGAACAGTATGGCTACACCTTC.

This clone was detected only once. This chain uses TRBV28 with TRBJ2-7; D remains ambiguous. From germline, CDR1 is MDHEN and CDR2 SYDVKM. The CDR3 runs to 12 residues. The V end was cut by 9 bases, the J end by 5 bases, with 14 bases between. The CDR3 is CASSPRVNEQYF. As DNA, the CDR3 is TGTGCCAGTTCCCCCCGGGTAAACGAGCAGTACTTC. The full variable domain, in which reference TRBV28 and TRBJ2-7 provide the parts outside the CDR3, is DVKVTQSSRYLVKRTGEKVFLECVQDMDHENMFWYRQDPGLGLRLIYFSYDVKMKEKGDIPEGYSVSREKKERFSLILESASTNQTSMYLCASSPRVNEQYFGPGTRLTVT.

The V and J genes are TRBV4-3 and TRBJ1-4; no reliable D call. This CDR3 region has 13 residues. Germline V gene sequence: CDR1 LGHNA, CDR2 YSLEER. Deletions cut 2 bases from V and 2 bases from J, with 3 bases between. The CDR3 protein is CASSQRTNEKLFF. The CDR3 DNA is TGCGCCAGCAGCCAACGGACTAATGAAAAACTGTTTTTT.

The chain joins TRBV5-5 to TRBJ2-7; no definite D call. V shed 1 base and J shed 12 bases, with 20 bases lying between them. The CDR3 totals 14 residues. Germline V lookup: CDR1 SGHKS, CDR2 YYEKEE (reference sequence). The CDR3 nucleotides read TGTGCCAGCAGCTTGACCCCGTCGGAACCGATACCGTACTTC. Translation gives CASSLTPSEPIPYF.

The chain carries TRBV25-1 and TRBJ1-2, with a possible D match to TRBD1 (5 bases). The CDR3 has 15 amino acids. Trimming removed 0 bases from V and 0 bases from J, with 8 bases in between. Germline values: CDR1 MGHDK, CDR2 SYGVNS. In DNA form, the CDR3 reads TGTGCCAGCAGTGAATATGGGGGTGCTAACTATGGCTACACCTTC. Protein product: CASSEYGGANYGYTF.

The V call is TRBV6-5, the J call TRBJ2-1; 7 bases match TRBD1. This CDR3 is built from 13 residues. Germline assignment: CDR1 MNHEY and CDR2 SVGAGI. Trimming at V came to 6 bases and at J to 6 bases, leaving 5 bases not matched to a gene. Written as DNA, the CDR3 is TGTGCCAGCAGAAGACAGGGCGGCAATGAGCAGTTCTTC. This gives the protein CASRRQGGNEQFF.

This clone was seen only a few times. This chain uses TRBV2 with TRBJ1-2, with D uncertain. The V gene's germline CDR1 is SNHLY and CDR2 FYNNEI. There are 15 residues in the CDR3. V lost 2 bases to trimming and J lost 2 bases, with 12 bases between them. In DNA, the CDR3 is TGTGCCAGCAGTGAACGGAGGATAGGGAACTATGGCTACACCTTC. It specifies CASSERRIGNYGYTF.

J is TRBJ1-1 and V is TRBV6-5; maybe TRBD1 (6 bases). Germline V gives CDR1 MNHEY, CDR2 SVGAGI. V gave up 6 bases and J gave up 4 bases, with 15 bases separating them. The CDR3 consists of 14 residues. The CDR3 DNA reads as TGTGCCAGCAGGATAGACAGGAGAGGCACTGAAGCTTTCTTT. This codes for CASRIDRRGTEAFF.

The V gene is TRBV5-1, the J gene TRBJ2-3, with 7 bases aligning to TRBD1. The V gene's germline CDR1 is SGHRS and CDR2 YFSETQ. The junction had 7 bases not matched to a gene; V was cut back by 3 bases and J by 0 bases. This CDR3 has 16 residues. The CDR3 protein is CASSSGTALSTDTQYF. The CDR3 DNA follows: TGCGCCAGCAGCTCCGGGACAGCCCTTAGCACAGATACGCAGTATTTT. Combining the CDR3 with reference TRBV5-1 and TRBJ2-3 gives the whole variable domain KAGVTQTPRYLIKTRGQQVTLSCSPISGHRSVSWYQQTPGQGLQFLFEYFSETQRNKGNFPGRFSGRQFSNSRSEMNVSTLELGDSALYLCASSSGTALSTDTQYFGPGTRLTVL.

The V call is TRBV19, the J call TRBJ2-2; tentative D call: TRBD1 (5 bases). The CDR3 spans 16 residues. The germline V gene encodes CDR1 LNHDA and CDR2 SQIVND (reference sequence). The V gene lost 1 base and the J gene lost 0 bases, with 9 bases spanning the gap. For the CDR3, the DNA is TGTGCCAGTAGTATAGGGACACTAACGAACACCGGGGAGCTGTTTTTT. This translates into CASSIGTLTNTGELFF.

The chain links TRBV4-3 to TRBJ1-2; D may be TRBD1 (5 bases). V gave up 1 base and J gave up 4 bases, with 10 bases separating them. Germline loops: CDR1 LGHNA, CDR2 YSLEER. CDR3 length equals 14 residues. CDR3 nucleotide sequence: TGCGCCAGCAGCCAAGGGAGAGGGGCCTATGGCTACACCTTC. Encoded protein: CASSQGRGAYGYTF.

This chain connects TRBV19 to TRBJ1-1, with 7 positions matching TRBD1. The CDR3 spans 14 residues. Losses at the gene ends were 6 bases for V and 7 bases for J; bases not matched to a gene: 11. Germline CDR1 and CDR2: LNHDA and SQIVND (reference sequence). This CDR3 reads CASSQSQGMGEAFF. The DNA of the CDR3 is TGTGCCAGTAGCCAGTCACAGGGGATGGGTGAAGCTTTCTTT.

The chain combines TRBV10-3 with TRBJ1-2; 8 positions match TRBD1. The V and J ends lost 0 bases and 4 bases, in that order; junction bases with no gene match: 7. CDR3 length equals 16 residues. CDR1 and CDR2 from the germline V gene are ENHRY and SYGVKD. The CDR3 nucleotides read TGTGCCATCAGTGAGTCGAAATCAGGGGGCACCTATGGCTACACCTTC. Protein sequence: CAISESKSGGTYGYTF.

The V gene is TRBV4-2, the J gene TRBJ2-7; 8 nucleotides align to TRBD1. This CDR3 is 14 amino acids long. Trimming at V came to 1 base and at J to 2 bases, leaving 1 base not matched to a gene. Germline V gene lookup returns CDR1 LGHNA and CDR2 YNFKEQ. The DNA for the CDR3 is TGTGCCAGCAGCCAAGCGGACAGGGCCTACGAGCAGTACTTC. It codes for CASSQADRAYEQYF.

The chain joins TRBV18 to TRBJ1-1, with TRBD1 identical over 8 bases. After removal of 5 bases from V and 4 bases from J, the junction contained 12 bases not matched to a gene. This CDR3 contains 16 residues. Germline V gene data show CDR1 as KGHSH and CDR2 as LQKENI. The CDR3 loop is CASSKGTGGVGTEAFF. CDR3 in DNA: TGTGCCAGCTCAAAAGGGACAGGCGGTGTTGGCACTGAAGCTTTCTTT.

This clone has only a few counts. J is TRBJ1-5 and V is TRBV10-3; the D is unclear. CDR1 and CDR2 from the germline V gene are ENHRY and SYGVKD. With 3 bases removed from V and 11 bases from J, the gap between germline ends came to 17 bases. This CDR3 has 14 residues. Written as DNA, the CDR3 is TGTGCCATCAGTGATGAGAAGGCGACTTGGGCCCAGCATTTT. The encoded protein is CAISDEKATWAQHF.

The chain carries TRBV20-1 and TRBJ2-5; no clear D gene. The CDR3 consists of 11 residues. The germline V gene has CDR1 DFQATT and CDR2 SNEGSKA (reference sequence). V lost 4 bases and J lost 5, with 8 bases in between. CDR3 DNA: TGCAGTGCTACTGGGCTGGAGACCCAGTACTTC. It specifies CSATGLETQYF.

The rearrangement links TRBV23-1 to TRBJ2-3; 14 bases are shared with TRBD2. TRBV23-1 is an open reading frame whose function is uncertain. This CDR3 has 21 residues. The trim removed 3 bases at V and 1 base at J, leaving 15 bases unmatched. The CDR3 spells CASSQTPVTSGRVVRTDTQYF. CDR3 DNA: TGCGCCAGCAGTCAGACCCCGGTGACTAGCGGGAGGGTGGTGCGCACAGATACGCAGTATTTT.

The sample holds a few counts of this clone. The chain carries TRBV19 and TRBJ2-2, with a weak D call TRBD1 (6 bases). The CDR3 is made up of 16 amino acids. In germline, CDR1 is LNHDA, CDR2 SQIVND (reference sequence). The ends were cut back, 4 bases at V and 4 bases at J, with 16 bases in the middle. In DNA form, the CDR3 reads TGTGCCAGTAGTACCTCTGGGGGCAGGGGCACCGGGGAGCTGTTTTTT. It translates to CASSTSGGRGTGELFF.

There are a few counts of this clone. The chain couples TRBV6-1 to TRBJ1-2, with TRBD1 as a possible D gene (6 bases). V lost 3 bases, J lost 3 bases, and 11 bases lay in between. This CDR3 has 14 amino acids. Germline CDR1 reads MNHNS; CDR2 reads SASEGT. The CDR3 DNA is TGTGCCAGCAGTGAGTGGGGGGGCGACTATGGCTACACCTTC. Encoded protein: CASSEWGGDYGYTF.

This clone was recorded only once. The chain has TRBV4-2 and TRBJ1-4; unclear D gene. The CDR3 sequence is 16 residues long. The V gene lost 0 bases and the J gene lost 0 bases, with 8 bases spanning the gap. Per germline, CDR1 LGHNA and CDR2 YNFKEQ. The CDR3: CASSQDLAPTNEKLFF. CDR3 in DNA: TGTGCCAGCAGCCAAGATCTGGCACCAACTAATGAAAAACTGTTTTTT.

V and J are TRBV5-4 and TRBJ1-1; weak D call: TRBD1 (6 bases). Germline V lookup: CDR1 SGHNT, CDR2 YYREEE (reference sequence). This CDR3 region has 14 residues. Trimming removed 0 bases at V and 7 bases at J, with 13 bases between. CDR3 coding DNA: TGTGCCAGCAGCTTGGCAGGGGCGCCGGGTGAAGCTTTCTTT. Translating gives CASSLAGAPGEAFF.

This chain connects TRBV5-1 to TRBJ1-1; D remains unclear. V lost 1 base, J lost 0 bases, and 13 bases lay in between. Germline lookup yields CDR1 SGHRS and CDR2 YFSETQ. This CDR3 is built from 16 residues. The CDR3 region is CASSLWPASMNTEAFF. CDR3 nucleotides: TGCGCCAGCAGCTTGTGGCCAGCTAGTATGAACACTGAAGCTTTCTTT.

The gene calls are TRBV6-6 and TRBJ1-2; a possible D gene is TRBD1 (5 bases). The germline V gene has CDR1 MNHNY and CDR2 SVGAGI (reference sequence). Between the trimmed V and J ends, which lost 7 bases and 2 bases, there was a span of 8 bases. The CDR3 covers 12 residues. Written as DNA, the CDR3 is TGTGCCAGCACCGACAGCAACTATGGCTACACCTTC. It codes for CASTDSNYGYTF.

The rearrangement joins TRBV6-5 to TRBJ2-1; maybe TRBD2 (7 bases). The V gene lost 4 bases and the J gene lost 9 bases, with 19 bases spanning the gap. The CDR3 is 15 residues long. Germline V gives CDR1 MNHEY, CDR2 SVGAGI. The CDR3 sequence: CASSSAGLGGGEQFF. CDR3 DNA sequence: TGTGCCAGCAGTTCCGCCGGTCTAGGGGGGGGTGAGCAGTTCTTC.

This rearrangement joins TRBV29-1 to TRBJ2-1; TRBD2 is a possible D gene (5 bases). Deletions cut 4 bases from V and 4 bases from J, with 14 bases between. CDR3 length: 14 amino acids. Germline assignment: CDR1 SQVTM and CDR2 ANQGSEA. The CDR3 protein is CSVALSGSYNEQFF. CDR3 DNA sequence: TGCAGCGTTGCTTTATCGGGATCGTACAATGAGCAGTTCTTC.

CDR3 sequence reads: CASSLETGNEKLFF. The CDR3, as DNA: TGTGCCAGCAGCTTAGAAACGGGTAATGAAAAACTGTTTTTT. The gene calls are TRBV7-2 and TRBJ1-4, with D unresolved. There are 14 residues in the CDR3. Germline V gene sequence: CDR1 SGHTA, CDR2 FQGNSA. Trimming shortened V by 1 base and J by 4 bases, and 7 bases separated the two germline ends.

CDR3 loop: CASSTRTSGRGGEQYF. The CDR3 region has the DNA TGCGCCAGCAGCACCCGGACTAGCGGGAGAGGGGGAGAGCAGTACTTC. This chain joins TRBV4-1 and TRBJ2-7; 13 nucleotides align to TRBD2. This CDR3 is built from 16 residues. V dropped 5 bases and J dropped 7; count of bases not matched to a gene: 11. The V gene's germline CDR1 is MGHRA and CDR2 YSYEKL.